Listed here are 21 T cell receptor beta chains from one sample, sequenced in a study of response to subunit inactivated influenza vaccine. One entry per CDR3 protein, called by TCRdb with MiXCR from the RT-PCR reads. The table includes around 480,000 distinct CDR3 sequences, 16% detected once. The sequenced sample was CD4+ T cells sorted from PBMCs, obtained about 24 months after vaccination. The source is a man aged 50 to 69 who received an inactivated influenza vaccine.

The sample holds a few counts of this clonotype. V is TRBV20-1 and J is TRBJ2-7, with 12 nucleotides matching TRBD1. Unmatched junction bases numbered 3, after V lost 1 base and J lost 2 bases. This CDR3 has 15 residues. CDR1 DFQATT and CDR2 SNEGSKA come from the germline V gene (reference sequence). The CDR3: CSARGGDRGPYEQYF. The CDR3 nucleotides are TGCAGTGCTAGAGGAGGGGACAGGGGGCCCTACGAGCAGTACTTC.

There are many counts of this clonotype. The chain joins TRBV12-3 or TRBV12-4 to TRBJ1-2; 8 nucleotides line up with TRBD1. CDR3 length: 17 amino acids. J lost 6 bases, V lost 6 bases, and 18 bases had no gene match. CDR3 in DNA: TGTGCCAGCAGCCGTAGCGAAACAGGGGGATCTCGCCATGGCTACACCTTC. This translates into CASSRSETGGSRHGYTF.

The chain joins TRBV5-1 to TRBJ2-2; 11 bases agree with TRBD2. V gave up 1 base and J gave up 6 bases; unmatched junction bases: 2. This CDR3 is built from 15 residues. In germline, CDR1 is SGHRS, CDR2 YFSETQ. CDR3 in amino acids: CASSLTSGGSGELFF. The CDR3 DNA reads TGCGCCAGCAGCTTGACTAGCGGGGGTTCCGGGGAGCTGTTTTTT.

This clonotype was detected a few times. The chain has TRBV12-3 or TRBV12-4 and TRBJ1-6; tentative D call: TRBD1 (6 bases). This CDR3 contains 14 residues. V was cut by 7 bases and J by 7 bases, with 14 bases left in between. In nucleotides, the CDR3 is TGTGCCAGCACAAAAGACAGGACCAATTCACCCCTCCACTTT. Its translation is CASTKDRTNSPLHF.

The chain uses TRBV5-1 and TRBJ2-1, with D possibly matching TRBD1 (5 bases). Germline V gene lookup returns CDR1 SGHRS and CDR2 YFSETQ. The V end was cut by 0 bases, the J end by 0 bases, with 10 bases between. This CDR3 region has 16 residues. The CDR3 is CASSLGGQSSYNEQFF. CDR3 DNA: TGCGCCAGCAGCTTGGGGGGCCAGAGCTCCTACAATGAGCAGTTCTTC. Combining the CDR3 with reference TRBV5-1 and TRBJ2-1 gives the whole variable domain KAGVTQTPRYLIKTRGQQVTLSCSPISGHRSVSWYQQTPGQGLQFLFEYFSETQRNKGNFPGRFSGRQFSNSRSEMNVSTLELGDSALYLCASSLGGQSSYNEQFFGPGTRLTVL.

This clonotype was seen a handful of times. V usage is TRBV4-2 and J usage is TRBJ2-3; TRBD2 aligns across 8 bases. V gave up 7 bases and J gave up 0 bases; unmatched junction bases: 3. The CDR3 consists of 14 residues. Germline V gene sequence: CDR1 LGHNA, CDR2 YNFKEQ. The CDR3, as DNA: TGTGCCAGCAAACGGGGGGGGAGCACAGATACGCAGTATTTT. Protein product: CASKRGGSTDTQYF.

The chain couples TRBV12-3 or TRBV12-4 to TRBJ2-7; 12 bases map to TRBD2. This CDR3 has 15 residues. V lost 3 bases to trimming and J lost 8 bases; unmatched junction nucleotides: 8. The CDR3 sequence is CASSLDLAGGRKQYF. CDR3 in DNA: TGTGCCAGCAGTTTGGATCTAGCGGGAGGGCGCAAGCAGTACTTC.

This clonotype turned up a few times. The CDR3: CASSPRGQRSYEQYF. The CDR3 DNA sequence: TGTGCCAGCAGCCCCCGGGGGCAGAGGTCCTACGAGCAGTACTTC. V usage is TRBV6-2 or TRBV6-3 and J usage is TRBJ2-7, with D perhaps matching TRBD1 or TRBD2 (6 bases each). This CDR3 has 15 amino acids. Trimming stripped 6 bases from V and 1 base from J, with 16 bases between. CDR1 and CDR2 (germline): MNHEY, SVGEGT.

This clonotype has only a few counts. This chain links TRBV5-1 with TRBJ2-2; D call uncertain. The V end was cut by 4 bases, the J end by 8 bases, with 12 bases between. This CDR3 has 13 amino acids. Germline CDR1 is SGHRS and CDR2 is YFSETQ. The CDR3 DNA reads TGCGCCAGCAGCCCGACGGCGGATGGGGAGCTGTTTTTT. Residues: CASSPTADGELFF.

This clonotype appeared a few times. The rearrangement links TRBV12-3 or TRBV12-4 to TRBJ1-1; the D gene is possibly TRBD1 (6 bases). The CDR3 loop spans 14 amino acids. Trimming pared 5 bases from V and 1 base from J, leaving 11 bases between. The DNA for the CDR3 is TGTGCCAGCAGTCCGGGACACTCGAACACTGAAGCTTTCTTT. Translating it yields CASSPGHSNTEAFF.

V usage is TRBV7-2 and J usage is TRBJ2-7; D may be TRBD2 (7 bases). CDR3 size: 15 residues. Germline CDR1 is SGHTA and CDR2 is FQGNSA. V dropped 8 bases and J dropped 0 bases, with 17 bases sitting between them. The CDR3 region is CASAQGRVSSYEQYF. In DNA, the CDR3 is TGTGCCAGCGCCCAGGGGAGGGTAAGCTCCTACGAGCAGTACTTC. Supplemented by reference TRBV7-2 and TRBJ2-7, the full variable domain reads GAGVSQSPSNKVTEKGKDVELRCDPISGHTALYWYRQSLGQGLEFLIYFQGNSAPDKSGLPSDRFSAERTGGSVSTLTIQRTQQEDSAVYLCASAQGRVSSYEQYFGPGTRLTVT.

The chain recombines TRBV12-3 or TRBV12-4 with TRBJ2-7; D perhaps matches TRBD1 (7 bases). The V and J ends lost 9 bases and 2 bases respectively, with 17 bases between them. The CDR3 contains 14 residues. The CDR3, as DNA: TGTGCCAGTCGGCGGGACAGTTCCCCCTACGAGCAGTACTTC. Translating gives CASRRDSSPYEQYF.

This clonotype has only a few counts. The V gene is TRBV4-2, the J gene TRBJ2-2; D ambiguous. Germline CDR1 LGHNA, CDR2 YNFKEQ. Trimming removed 0 bases from V and 0 bases from J, with 8 bases in between. The CDR3 is 16 residues long. CDR3 region: CASSQEVRTNTGELFF. The CDR3 bases are TGTGCCAGCAGCCAAGAGGTGAGGACGAACACCGGGGAGCTGTTTTTT.

This clonotype was seen more than once but under ten times. The chain couples TRBV2 to TRBJ2-3; 14 bases align to TRBD2. J lost 4 bases, V lost 6 bases, and 9 bases had no gene match. Germline values: CDR1 SNHLY, CDR2 FYNNEI. The CDR3 has 17 residues. The chain's CDR3 is CASSSGTSGSLADTQYF. CDR3 nucleotides: TGTGCCAGCAGCTCCGGGACTAGCGGGAGTTTGGCAGATACGCAGTATTTT.

The table lists this clonotype with a few counts. The rearrangement joins TRBV28 to TRBJ2-2, with 13 bases fitting TRBD2. This CDR3 is 16 amino acids long. Looked up from germline, CDR1 is MDHEN and CDR2 is SYDVKM. V shed 9 bases and J 6 bases; nucleotides not matched to a gene: 10. CDR3 DNA: TGTGCCAGTAGACTAGCGGGAGGATTATTGGCCGGGGAGCTGTTTTTT. Amino acid sequence: CASRLAGGLLAGELFF.

The DNA of the CDR3 is TGTGCCAGAGCGAATATCAGGGTCGGGGAGCTGTTTTTT. It yields the protein CARANIRVGELFF. This sequence joins TRBV6-2 or TRBV6-3 and TRBJ2-2; D possibly corresponds to TRBD1 (5 bases). Germline loops: CDR1 MNHEY, CDR2 SVGEGT. V was pared by 9 bases and J by 7 bases, with 15 bases between. This CDR3 has 13 residues.

This clonotype has more than one count but fewer than ten. The chain recombines TRBV11-2 with TRBJ2-1; no clear D. The CDR3 runs 13 residues. The germline CDR1 and CDR2 sequences are SGHAT and FQNNGV. The V gene lost 5 bases and the J gene lost 11 bases, with 16 bases spanning the gap. The CDR3 sequence is CASSTNPTEQQFF. The CDR3 nucleotides are TGTGCCAGCAGCACCAATCCTACGGAACAGCAGTTCTTC.

This clonotype occurred a few times. This chain joins TRBV7-9 and TRBJ2-7; TRBD2 aligns across 14 bases. Germline V gene sequence: CDR1 SEHNR, CDR2 FQNEAQ (reference sequence). J gave up 6 bases and V 4 bases, and 11 bases lay outside the gene matches. The CDR3 totals 17 residues. The CDR3 bases are TGTGCCAGCAGCTCCCAGATTAGACTAGCGGGAGGGACCGAGCAGTACTTC. It yields the protein CASSSQIRLAGGTEQYF.

This sequence joins TRBV28 and TRBJ1-3, with D unresolved. The CDR3 runs 14 residues. CDR1 and CDR2 from the germline V gene are MDHEN and SYDVKM. V lost 7 bases, J lost 1 base, and 11 bases lay in between. The CDR3 reads CASTSSGSGNTIYF. CDR3 DNA: TGTGCCAGCACAAGCTCGGGGTCTGGAAACACCATATATTTT.

This clonotype was recorded many times. The V gene is TRBV11-2, the J gene TRBJ1-1; D possibly corresponds to TRBD1 (6 bases). The CDR3 has 15 residues. V was clipped by 2 bases and J by 0 bases, with 10 bases between them. Looked up from germline, CDR1 is SGHAT and CDR2 is FQNNGV. CDR3 sequence reads: CASSLTDSMNTEAFF. CDR3 coding DNA: TGTGCCAGCAGCTTAACGGACAGTATGAACACTGAAGCTTTCTTT.

The table lists this clonotype with a few counts. The CDR3 region has the DNA TGCGCCAGCAGCCGGGAAAACCCTTACAATGAGCAGTTCTTC. This translates into CASSRENPYNEQFF. The chain couples TRBV5-1 to TRBJ2-1; TRBD2 might be the D (5 bases). Trimming removed 4 bases from V and 4 bases from J, with 12 bases in between. There are 14 residues in the CDR3. CDR1 and CDR2 (germline): SGHRS, YFSETQ.